What follows is one TCR beta chain and its context. It lacks a known antigen. No base-level quality is on record; no much larger clone is a single base apart. Taken from the germline V gene, the CDR1 and CDR2 loops are SGHAT and FQNNGV. At the junction V is shortened by 2 bases and J by 4 bases; bases outside the gene matches: 10. The CDR3 holds 16 amino acids from the cysteine to the phenylalanine. Just CDR3 DNA is preserved here, 48 bases in frame from base 1. The method was the immunoSEQ multiplex PCR assay. In its TCRdb copy, this immuneACCESS table keeps in-frame sequences only and misses some clones. Where compared with another copy, unresolved V genes explain less than half of these, and the others have no known cause. The sample contains about 18,000 clones, roughly 83% of them found a single time. The ten largest account for roughly a sixth of the sample. These data are taken from a study of T cell changes during pregnancy in multiple sclerosis (dated by TCRdb to between 2019 and 2020). Turning to the overall study: The study looked at changes in the T cell repertoire across pregnancy in women with multiple sclerosis.

Specimen: CD8+ T cells from peripheral blood mononuclear cells, collected in the third trimester of pregnancy. The clonotype was recovered from a female donor in good health, enrolled as a control in a pregnancy study. The V and J genes are TRBV11-2 and TRBJ1-2; TRBD1 fits 7 bases in the junction. The DNA is as follows: TGTGCCAGCAGCTTATCGGGGACAGACCGTACCTATGGCTACACCTTC. Its amino acids are CASSLSGTDRTYGYTF.